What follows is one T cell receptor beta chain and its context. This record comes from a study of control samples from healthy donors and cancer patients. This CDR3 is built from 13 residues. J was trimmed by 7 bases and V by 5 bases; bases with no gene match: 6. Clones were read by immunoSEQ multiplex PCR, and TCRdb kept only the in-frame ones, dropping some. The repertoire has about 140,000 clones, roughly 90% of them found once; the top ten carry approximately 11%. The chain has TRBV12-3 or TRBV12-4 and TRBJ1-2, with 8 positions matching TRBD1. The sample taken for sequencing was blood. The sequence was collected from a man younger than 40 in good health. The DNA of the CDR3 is TGTGCCAGCAGTGCGGACAGGGACCGTGGCTACACCTTC. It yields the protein CASSADRDRGYTF.